The TCR beta chain under discussion was sequenced for a study of blood T cell repertoires in COVID-19. About the research overall: Italy, Spain and the United States were the sources of the convalescent and acute COVID-19 samples. T cells, B-cell-depleted T cells, or PBMCs provided the cDNA or gDNA that served as material.

The V gene's germline CDR1 is KGHSH and CDR2 LQKENI. The V end lost 2 bases, the J end lost 8 bases, and 13 bases lay between the germline ends. The CDR3 length is 15 residues. This table comes from immunoSEQ multiplex PCR, and its TCRdb copy is limited to in-frame clones, with some not included. The sample contains roughly 300,000 clones, over 75% of which appear only once. This clonotype was sampled from a human donor in a cohort sampled during active COVID-19. Sequences were obtained from peripheral blood. The chain carries TRBV18 and TRBJ1-6; perhaps TRBD1 as D (5 bases). CDR3 amino acids: CASSPGGGRDSPLHF. The CDR3 DNA reads TGTGCCAGCTCACCAGGCGGGGGTCGGGATTCACCCCTCCACTTT.